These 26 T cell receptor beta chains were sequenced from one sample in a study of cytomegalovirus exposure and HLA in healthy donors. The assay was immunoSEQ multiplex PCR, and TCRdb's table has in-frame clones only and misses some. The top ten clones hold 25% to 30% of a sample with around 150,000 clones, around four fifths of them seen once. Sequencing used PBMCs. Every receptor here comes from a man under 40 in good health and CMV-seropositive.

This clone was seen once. In nucleotides, the CDR3 is TGTGCCAGCAGGGGGGGGGTAGGGTACAATGAGCAGTTCTTC. Encoded protein: CASRGGVGYNEQFF. This chain joins TRBV2 and TRBJ2-1; TRBD2 aligns across 7 bases. The CDR3 contains 14 residues. The junction had 6 bases not matched to a gene; V was cut back by 6 bases and J by 4 bases. Germline CDR1 is SNHLY and CDR2 is FYNNEI.

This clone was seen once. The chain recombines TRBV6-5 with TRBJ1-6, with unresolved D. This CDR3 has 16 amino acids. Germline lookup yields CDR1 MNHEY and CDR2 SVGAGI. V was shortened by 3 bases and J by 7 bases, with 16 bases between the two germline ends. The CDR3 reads CASSYSPGSTNSPLHF. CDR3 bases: TGTGCCAGCAGTTATTCCCCGGGTTCGACCAATTCACCCCTCCACTTT.

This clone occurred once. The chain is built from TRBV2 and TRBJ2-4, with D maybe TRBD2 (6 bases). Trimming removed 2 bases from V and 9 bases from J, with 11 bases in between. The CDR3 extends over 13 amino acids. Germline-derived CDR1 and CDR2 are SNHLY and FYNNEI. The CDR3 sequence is CASSESQAGIQYF. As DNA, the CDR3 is TGTGCCAGCAGTGAAAGTCAAGCGGGCATTCAGTACTTC.

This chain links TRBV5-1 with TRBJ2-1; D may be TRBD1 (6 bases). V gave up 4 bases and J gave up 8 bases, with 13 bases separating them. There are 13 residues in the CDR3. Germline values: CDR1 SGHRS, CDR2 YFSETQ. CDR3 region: CASSNPGAYEQFF. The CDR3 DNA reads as TGCGCCAGCAGCAACCCAGGGGCCTATGAGCAGTTCTTC.

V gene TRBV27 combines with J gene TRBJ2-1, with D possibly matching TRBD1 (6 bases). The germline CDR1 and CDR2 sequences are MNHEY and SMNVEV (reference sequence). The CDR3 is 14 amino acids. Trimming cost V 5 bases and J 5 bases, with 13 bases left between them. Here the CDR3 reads CASSLERGNNEQFF. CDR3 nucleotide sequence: TGTGCCAGCAGTCTCGAAAGGGGGAACAATGAGCAGTTCTTC.

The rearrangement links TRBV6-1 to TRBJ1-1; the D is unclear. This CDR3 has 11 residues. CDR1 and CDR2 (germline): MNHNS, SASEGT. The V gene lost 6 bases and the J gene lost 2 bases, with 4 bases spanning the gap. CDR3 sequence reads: CASRLNTEAFF. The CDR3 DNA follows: TGTGCCAGCAGGTTAAACACTGAAGCTTTCTTT.

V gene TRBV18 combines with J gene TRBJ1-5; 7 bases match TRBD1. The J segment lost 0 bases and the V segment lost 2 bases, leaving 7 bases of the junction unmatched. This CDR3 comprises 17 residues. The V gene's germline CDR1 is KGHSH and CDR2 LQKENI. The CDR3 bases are TGTGCCAGCTCACCAAATATGGGACAGAATAGCAATCAGCCCCAGCATTTT. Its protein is CASSPNMGQNSNQPQHF.

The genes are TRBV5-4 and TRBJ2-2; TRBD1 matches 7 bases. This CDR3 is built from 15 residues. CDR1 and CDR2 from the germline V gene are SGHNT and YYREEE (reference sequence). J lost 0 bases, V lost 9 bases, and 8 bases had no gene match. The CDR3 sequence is CAIGAGTANTGELFF. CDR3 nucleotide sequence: TGTGCCATCGGAGCCGGGACAGCGAACACCGGGGAGCTGTTTTTT.

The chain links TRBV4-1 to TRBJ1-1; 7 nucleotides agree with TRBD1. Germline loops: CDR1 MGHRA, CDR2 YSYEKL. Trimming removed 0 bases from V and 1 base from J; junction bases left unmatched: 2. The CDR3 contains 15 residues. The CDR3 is CASSQDTGANTEAFF. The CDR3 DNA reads TGCGCCAGCAGCCAAGATACAGGGGCGAACACTGAAGCTTTCTTT.

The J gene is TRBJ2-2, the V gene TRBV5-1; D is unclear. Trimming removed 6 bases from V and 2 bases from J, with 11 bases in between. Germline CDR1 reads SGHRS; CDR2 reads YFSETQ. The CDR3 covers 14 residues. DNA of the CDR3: TGCGCCAGCACGTTAGCAGACAACACCGGGGAGCTGTTTTTT. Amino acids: CASTLADNTGELFF.

CDR3 DNA sequence: TGTGCCAGCAGCTTATCTCGGGGTGGTTATGGCTACACCTTC. Protein: CASSLSRGGYGYTF. This chain links TRBV11-2 with TRBJ1-2; no reliable D call. Trimming took off 2 bases at V and 5 bases at J, with 12 bases between the two ends. This CDR3 comprises 14 residues. Germline values: CDR1 SGHAT, CDR2 FQNNGV. Supplemented by reference TRBV11-2 and TRBJ1-2, the full variable domain reads EAGVAQSPRYKIIEKRQSVAFWCNPISGHATLYWYQQILGQGPKLLIQFQNNGVVDDSQLPKDRFSAERLKGVDSTLKIQPAKLEDSAVYLCASSLSRGGYGYTFGSGTRLTVV.

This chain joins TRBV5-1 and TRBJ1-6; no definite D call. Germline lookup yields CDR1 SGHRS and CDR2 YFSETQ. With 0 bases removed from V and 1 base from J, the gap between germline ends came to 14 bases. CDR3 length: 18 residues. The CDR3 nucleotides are TGCGCCAGCAGCTTGGGTAACGACCCGGGGTCCTATAATTCACCCCTCCACTTT. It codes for CASSLGNDPGSYNSPLHF. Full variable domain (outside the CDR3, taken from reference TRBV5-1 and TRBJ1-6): KAGVTQTPRYLIKTRGQQVTLSCSPISGHRSVSWYQQTPGQGLQFLFEYFSETQRNKGNFPGRFSGRQFSNSRSEMNVSTLELGDSALYLCASSLGNDPGSYNSPLHFGNGTRLTVT.

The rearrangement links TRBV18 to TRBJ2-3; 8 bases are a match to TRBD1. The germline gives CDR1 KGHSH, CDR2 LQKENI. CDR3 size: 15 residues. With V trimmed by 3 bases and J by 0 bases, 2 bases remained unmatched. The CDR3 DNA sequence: TGTGCCAGCTCACCGGGGACAGGTAGCACAGATACGCAGTATTTT. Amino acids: CASSPGTGSTDTQYF.

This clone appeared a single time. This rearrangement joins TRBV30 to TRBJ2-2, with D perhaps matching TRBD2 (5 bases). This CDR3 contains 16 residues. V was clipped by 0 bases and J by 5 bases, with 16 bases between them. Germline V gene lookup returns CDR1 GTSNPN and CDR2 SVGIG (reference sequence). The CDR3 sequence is CAWSVFAAGGTGELFF. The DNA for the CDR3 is TGTGCCTGGAGTGTGTTTGCGGCAGGAGGTACCGGGGAGCTGTTTTTT.

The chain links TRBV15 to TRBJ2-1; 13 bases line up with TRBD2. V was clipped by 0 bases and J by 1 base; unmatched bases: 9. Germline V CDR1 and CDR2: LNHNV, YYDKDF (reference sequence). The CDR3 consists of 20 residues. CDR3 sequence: CATSRDLGLAGKGSYNEQFF. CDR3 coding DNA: TGTGCCACCAGCAGAGACCTGGGACTAGCGGGGAAGGGATCCTACAATGAGCAGTTCTTC.

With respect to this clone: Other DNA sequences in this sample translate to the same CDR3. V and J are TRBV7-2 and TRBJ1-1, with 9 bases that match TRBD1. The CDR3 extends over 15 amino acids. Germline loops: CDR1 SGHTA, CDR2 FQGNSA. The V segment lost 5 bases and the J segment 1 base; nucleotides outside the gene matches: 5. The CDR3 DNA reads TGTGCCAGCAGCCCTGGGGACAGGGAGAACACTGAAGCTTTCTTT. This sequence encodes CASSPGDRENTEAFF.

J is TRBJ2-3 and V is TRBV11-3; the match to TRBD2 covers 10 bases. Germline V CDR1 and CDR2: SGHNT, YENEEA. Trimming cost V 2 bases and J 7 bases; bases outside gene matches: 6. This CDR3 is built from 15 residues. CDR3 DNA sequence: TGTGCCAGCAGCTTATATAGCGGGGGGTTAAATACGCAGTATTTT. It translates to CASSLYSGGLNTQYF.

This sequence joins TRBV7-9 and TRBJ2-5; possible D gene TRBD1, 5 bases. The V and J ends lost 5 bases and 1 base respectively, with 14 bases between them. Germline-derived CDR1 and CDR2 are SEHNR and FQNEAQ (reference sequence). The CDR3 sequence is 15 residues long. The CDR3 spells CASSNRQPSQETQYF. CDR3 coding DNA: TGTGCCAGCAGCAACAGACAGCCTTCCCAAGAGACCCAGTACTTC.

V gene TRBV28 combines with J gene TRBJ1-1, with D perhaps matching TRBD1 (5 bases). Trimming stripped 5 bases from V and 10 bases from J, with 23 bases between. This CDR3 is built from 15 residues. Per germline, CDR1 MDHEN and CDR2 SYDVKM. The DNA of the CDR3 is TGTGCCAGCAGTATCCTAACGGGGGGACGGAGCTCAGCTTTCTTT. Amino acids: CASSILTGGRSSAFF.

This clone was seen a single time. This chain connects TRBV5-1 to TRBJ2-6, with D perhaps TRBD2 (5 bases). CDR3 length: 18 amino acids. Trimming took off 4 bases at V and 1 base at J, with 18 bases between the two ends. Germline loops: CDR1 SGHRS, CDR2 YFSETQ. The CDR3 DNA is TGCGCCAGCAGCCCGATATGGGAGATTGGGTCTGGGGCCAACGTCCTGACTTTC. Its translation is CASSPIWEIGSGANVLTF. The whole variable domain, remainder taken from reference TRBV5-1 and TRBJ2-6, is KAGVTQTPRYLIKTRGQQVTLSCSPISGHRSVSWYQQTPGQGLQFLFEYFSETQRNKGNFPGRFSGRQFSNSRSEMNVSTLELGDSALYLCASSPIWEIGSGANVLTFGAGSRLTVL.

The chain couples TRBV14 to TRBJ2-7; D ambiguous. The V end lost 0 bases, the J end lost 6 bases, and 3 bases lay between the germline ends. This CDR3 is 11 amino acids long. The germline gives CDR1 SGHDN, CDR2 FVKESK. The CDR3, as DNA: TGTGCCAGCAGCCAAGAGCGCGAGCAGTACTTC. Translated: CASSQEREQYF. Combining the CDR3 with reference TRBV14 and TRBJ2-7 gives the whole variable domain EAGVTQFPSHSVIEKGQTVTLRCDPISGHDNLYWYRRVMGKEIKFLLHFVKESKQDESGMPNNRFLAERTGGTYSTLKVQPAELEDSGVYFCASSQEREQYFGPGTRLTVT.

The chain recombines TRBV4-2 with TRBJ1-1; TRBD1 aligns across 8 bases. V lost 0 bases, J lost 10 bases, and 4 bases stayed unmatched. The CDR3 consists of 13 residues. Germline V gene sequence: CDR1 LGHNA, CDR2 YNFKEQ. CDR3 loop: CASSQDVDRGAFF. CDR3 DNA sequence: TGTGCCAGCAGCCAAGATGTTGACAGGGGAGCTTTCTTT.

CDR3 DNA: TGTGCCAGCTCGGCCATAGGGACAGGGGGCATCGATGAGCAGTTCTTC. Amino acids: CASSAIGTGGIDEQFF. This rearrangement joins TRBV7-9 to TRBJ2-1; 12 bases align to TRBD1. J was trimmed by 8 bases and V by 8 bases; bases with no gene match: 13. The CDR3 totals 16 residues. CDR1 SEHNR and CDR2 FQNEAQ come from the germline V gene (reference sequence).

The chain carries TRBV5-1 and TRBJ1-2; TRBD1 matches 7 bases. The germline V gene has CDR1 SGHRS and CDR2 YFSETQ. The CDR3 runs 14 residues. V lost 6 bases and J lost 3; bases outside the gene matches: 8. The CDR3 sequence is CASTRDSTDYGYTF. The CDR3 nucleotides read TGCGCCAGCACCCGGGACAGTACCGACTATGGCTACACCTTC.

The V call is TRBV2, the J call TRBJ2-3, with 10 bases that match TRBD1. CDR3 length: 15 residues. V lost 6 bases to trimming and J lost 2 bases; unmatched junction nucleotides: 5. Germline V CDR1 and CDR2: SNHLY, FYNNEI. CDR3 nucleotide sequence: TGTGCCAGCAGGGGGACAGGGGCAATCACAGATACGCAGTATTTT. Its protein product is CASRGTGAITDTQYF.

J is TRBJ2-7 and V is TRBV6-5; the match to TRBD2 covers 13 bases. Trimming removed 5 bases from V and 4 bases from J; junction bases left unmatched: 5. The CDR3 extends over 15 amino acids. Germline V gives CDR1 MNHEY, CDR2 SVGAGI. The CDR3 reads CASSRTSGSRYEQYF. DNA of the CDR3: TGTGCCAGCAGTCGGACTAGCGGGAGCAGGTACGAGCAGTACTTC.